A single sample gave rise to the 7 T cell receptor beta chains below, sequenced in a study of blood T cell repertoires in COVID-19. TCRdb keeps only in-frame clones here, not all; method: immunoSEQ multiplex PCR. The repertoire holds some 45,000 clones, more than 80% seen once, with 6.4% in the top ten. The sequenced material came from peripheral blood. These TCRs come from a man in his 70s with active COVID-19.

The chain carries TRBV4-3 and TRBJ1-4, with TRBD1 matching 10 bases. Germline assignment: CDR1 LGHNA and CDR2 YSLEER. The CDR3 has 15 residues. Trimming removed 2 bases from V and 7 bases from J; junction bases left unmatched: 4. CDR3 region: CASSQRTGGLEKLFF. CDR3 nucleotide sequence: TGCGCCAGCAGCCAACGGACAGGGGGTCTTGAAAAACTGTTTTTT.

This chain uses TRBV7-2 with TRBJ1-5; tentatively, D is TRBD1 (6 bases). CDR1 and CDR2 (germline): SGHTA, FQGNSA. The CDR3 runs 15 residues. Trimming removed 4 bases at V and 6 bases at J, with 16 bases between. The CDR3 protein is CASSSKGGNRQPQHF. CDR3 nucleotide sequence: TGTGCCAGCAGCTCCAAGGGGGGGAATCGTCAGCCCCAGCATTTT.

V usage is TRBV18 and J usage is TRBJ1-1; 7 bases align to TRBD1. CDR1 and CDR2 (germline): KGHSH, LQKENI. The trim removed 0 bases at V and 0 bases at J, leaving 1 base unmatched. The CDR3 is made up of 15 amino acids. DNA of the CDR3: TGTGCCAGCTCACCACCGGGACAGATGAACACTGAAGCTTTCTTT. As protein: CASSPPGQMNTEAFF.

This clone has more than one count but fewer than ten. The chain has TRBV9 and TRBJ2-7, with D tentatively TRBD1 (6 bases). Germline-derived CDR1 and CDR2 are SGDLS and YYNGEE. V shed 3 bases and J shed 3 bases, with 13 bases lying between them. The CDR3 extends over 14 amino acids. The CDR3 DNA sequence: TGTGCCAGCAGCGGGGGCGACAGGTACTACGAGCAGTACTTC. This sequence encodes CASSGGDRYYEQYF.

The chain recombines TRBV5-7 with TRBJ2-2; D may be TRBD2 (7 bases). TRBV5-7 counts as an open reading frame of uncertain function. The CDR3 consists of 13 residues. Trimming pared 10 bases from V and 6 bases from J, leaving 16 bases between. The CDR3 DNA reads as TGTGCCGCCGGGGGGACATCGCCCGGGGAGCTGTTTTTT. Protein product: CAAGGTSPGELFF.

This clone has a single count. The gene calls are TRBV24-1 and TRBJ2-3, with 15 bases fitting TRBD2. V lost 3 bases and J lost 0; bases outside the gene matches: 6. This CDR3 spans 19 amino acids. Germline V gene data show CDR1 as KGHDR and CDR2 as SFDVKD. The DNA of the CDR3 is TGTGCCACCAGTGATCCCGGGACTAGCGGGGGGAGCAGCACAGATACGCAGTATTTT. Amino acid sequence: CATSDPGTSGGSSTDTQYF.

V usage is TRBV5-1 and J usage is TRBJ2-7, with a possible D match to TRBD2 (5 bases). CDR3 length equals 13 residues. CDR1 SGHRS and CDR2 YFSETQ come from the germline V gene. V shed 0 bases and J shed 4 bases, with 8 bases lying between them. CDR3 region: CASSLAPGYEQYF. As DNA, the CDR3 is TGCGCCAGCAGCTTGGCCCCGGGGTACGAGCAGTACTTC.